Given below is one T cell receptor (beta chain) in context. In the source study's methods: Amplification from reference gene primers served as the basis for estimated nucleated cell counts. The assay was immunoSEQ multiplex PCR, and TCRdb's table has in-frame clones only and misses some. Clone size and the V and J calls come from that table; the DNA yielded D and trimming. This table holds 250,000 to 350,000 clones, about 85% found once. This entry belongs to a study of blood T cell repertoires in COVID-19. This CDR3 has 15 residues. Germline-derived CDR1 and CDR2 are MNHNY and SVGAGI (reference sequence). V gave up 0 bases and J gave up 6 bases; unmatched junction bases: 6.

The sequence was collected from a man younger than 30 with active or convalescent COVID-19. What was sequenced was peripheral blood. The chain employs TRBV6-6 and TRBJ2-7; 9 nucleotides match TRBD1. The CDR3: CASSYSTGGTAEQYF. The DNA for the CDR3 is TGTGCCAGCAGTTACTCGACAGGGGGGACGGCCGAGCAGTACTTC.